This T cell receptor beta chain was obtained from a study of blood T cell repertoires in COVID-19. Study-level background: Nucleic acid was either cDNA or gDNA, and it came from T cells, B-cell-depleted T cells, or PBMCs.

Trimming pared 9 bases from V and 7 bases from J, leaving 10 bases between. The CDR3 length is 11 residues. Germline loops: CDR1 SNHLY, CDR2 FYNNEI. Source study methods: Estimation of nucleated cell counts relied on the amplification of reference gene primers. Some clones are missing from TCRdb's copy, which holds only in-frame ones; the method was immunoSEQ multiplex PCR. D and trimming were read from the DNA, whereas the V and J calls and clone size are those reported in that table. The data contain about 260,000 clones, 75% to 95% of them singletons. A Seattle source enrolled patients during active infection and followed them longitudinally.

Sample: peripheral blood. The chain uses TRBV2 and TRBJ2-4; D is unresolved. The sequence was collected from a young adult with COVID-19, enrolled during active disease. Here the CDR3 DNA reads TGTGCCAGTCGGTACGGGAACATTCAGTACTTC. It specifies CASRYGNIQYF.